The entry that follows covers one T cell receptor (beta chain) sequence. Its specificity is unknown. Libraries were prepared by immunoSEQ multiplex PCR; TCRdb keeps only in-frame clonotypes and omits some of them. The sample records around 15,000 clones, around 90% being singletons. Per the germline V gene, CDR1 is MDHEN and CDR2 is SYDVKM. V lost 8 bases to trimming and J lost 3 bases, with 17 bases between them. This CDR3 comprises 14 residues. This sample was included in a study of T cell repertoires in ileal Crohn's disease. Across the whole study: 35% were active smokers at surgery; median disease duration was almost 8 years. About half of patients got postoperative therapy: under twelve thiopurines, fewer than 20 anti-TNF. General study points: Compared with CD4 T cells, sorted CD8 cells carried more expanded clones. Compared with non-smokers, active smokers at surgery showed more clonal expansions.

The chain uses TRBV28 and TRBJ2-7; tentative D call: TRBD2 (6 bases). Sequencing used ileal tissue. This sequence originates from an adult with Crohn's disease. The DNA for the CDR3 is TGTGCCAGCGTGCCGGGAGTTCGGCGCTACGAGCAGTACTTC. It codes for CASVPGVRRYEQYF.